The 19 T cell receptor beta chains given below trace back to one sample, sequenced in a study of T cell repertoires in cytomegalovirus infection (dated by TCRdb to the late 2010s). The sample's treatment or condition, from its label and the paper: in vitro stimulation with specific CMV peptide epitopes to enrich CMV-specific T cells. Their cognate antigens are unknown. Sequencing relied on an Illumina HiSeq 1500. TCRdb reworked the public reads: Q25 trimming with fastp, MiXCR clone assembly, productive beta chains retained. Identical CDR3 protein sequences are pooled into one entry, listed with their most common genes and DNA. Here the sample has around 360,000 distinct CDR3 sequences; approximately 35% occur a single time. Jointly, the top ten make up about 14% of the sample. The sequencing here drew on cultured PBMCs, taken from culture after CMV antigen stimulation. The receptors derive from a human donor in good health (CMV status not recorded). Some clones in this sample may be carry-over from other donors' samples.

In this sample, this clonotype turned up a few times. The junction does not match germline at one end; this may be a read error. The chain carries TRBV7-2 and TRBJ2-1; 8 nucleotides match TRBD2. CDR3 size: 17 residues. From germline, CDR1 is SGHTA and CDR2 FQGNSA. CDR3 loop: CASSLEGIRLANNEQFF. DNA of the CDR3: TGTGCCAGTAGCTTAGAGGGAATCCGACTAGCGAACAATGAGCAGTTCTTC.

V is TRBV12-3 or TRBV12-4 and J is TRBJ1-2; TRBD1 agrees at 9 bases. J was trimmed by 8 bases and V by 3 bases; bases with no gene match: 7. The CDR3 totals 14 residues. CDR3 loop: CASSFGTGSDGYTF. In nucleotides, the CDR3 is TGTGCCAGCAGTTTCGGGACAGGGTCTGACGGCTACACCTTC.

This clonotype was found a few times. The chain uses TRBV19 and TRBJ2-3; D may be TRBD2 (5 bases). The CDR3 covers 16 residues. The germline V gene encodes CDR1 LNHDA and CDR2 SQIVND (reference sequence). Trimming took off 6 bases at V and 1 base at J, with 17 bases between the two ends. Here the CDR3 DNA reads TGTGCCAGTAGCTTGATCGGCGGGCGAGGCACAGATACGCAGTATTTT. Translated: CASSLIGGRGTDTQYF.

This chain links TRBV19 with TRBJ1-2; TRBD1 is a possible D gene (5 bases). The CDR3 length is 14 residues. Trimming removed 5 bases from V and 4 bases from J, with 14 bases in between. In germline, CDR1 is LNHDA, CDR2 SQIVND (reference sequence). The CDR3, as DNA: TGTGCCAGTAGTCCCGAGACAGTCCGCTATGGCTACACCTTC. This encodes CASSPETVRYGYTF.

This clonotype appeared a few times. The chain couples TRBV20-1 to TRBJ2-3, with D maybe TRBD2 (6 bases). Germline V gene lookup returns CDR1 DFQATT and CDR2 SNEGSKA (reference sequence). V gave up 1 base and J gave up 5 bases, with 13 bases separating them. There are 14 residues in the CDR3. Written as DNA, the CDR3 is TGCAGTGCTAGAGTTCCGGGAGCCATAGATACGCAGTATTTT. Translating it yields CSARVPGAIDTQYF.

This clonotype has only a few counts. The chain is built from TRBV24-1 and TRBJ1-3; 9 bases line up with TRBD1. With V trimmed by 4 bases and J by 4 bases, 7 bases remained unmatched. The CDR3 is made up of 16 amino acids. Germline V gene data show CDR1 as KGHDR and CDR2 as SFDVKD. CDR3: CATSDRGQGQGNTIYF. CDR3 coding DNA: TGTGCCACCAGTGACCGCGGACAGGGGCAAGGAAACACCATATATTTT.

The CDR3 loop is CASRPPDGSRKGTQYF. The CDR3 DNA reads as TGTGCCAGCAGACCACCGGACGGATCGCGCAAAGGTACCCAGTACTTC. This chain uses TRBV7-2 with TRBJ2-5; no reliable D call. The V end lost 6 bases, the J end lost 8 bases, and 25 bases lay between the germline ends. Germline V lookup: CDR1 SGHTA, CDR2 FQGNSA. The CDR3 totals 16 residues.

The rearrangement links TRBV19 to TRBJ1-3; D call uncertain. Germline assignment: CDR1 LNHDA and CDR2 SQIVND (reference sequence). This CDR3 has 14 amino acids. V was shortened by 5 bases and J by 0 bases, with 8 bases between the two germline ends. For the CDR3, the DNA is TGTGCCAGTAGTTGGCGGAGCTCTGGAAACACCATATATTTT. Translating it yields CASSWRSSGNTIYF.

In this sample, this clonotype turned up many times. Germline and junction disagree at one end, which may indicate a read error. The chain carries TRBV7-2 and TRBJ2-1; D is ambiguous. Germline V CDR1 and CDR2: SGHTA, FQGNSA. The CDR3 length is 13 residues. CDR3 sequence reads: CASSSSSYNERFF. Written as DNA, the CDR3 is TGTGCCAGCAGCTCGAGCTCCTACAATGAGCGGTTCTTC.

This chain joins TRBV2 and TRBJ2-3; 7 nucleotides line up with TRBD2. Trimming removed 2 bases from V and 6 bases from J; junction bases left unmatched: 5. Per the germline V gene, CDR1 is SNHLY and CDR2 is FYNNEI. CDR3 length: 14 amino acids. The CDR3 reads CASSESGMADTQYF. CDR3 sequence (DNA): TGTGCCAGCAGTGAAAGCGGGATGGCGGATACGCAGTATTTT.

This clonotype was counted between two and nine times. V gene TRBV7-6 combines with J gene TRBJ2-5; D is unresolved. Trimming left V 1 base short and J 6 bases short, with 15 bases between. This CDR3 comprises 15 residues. In germline, CDR1 is SGHVS, CDR2 FNYEAQ. The CDR3 sequence is CASSLVSPGFQTQYF. The CDR3 nucleotides are TGTGCCAGCAGCTTAGTCTCACCTGGTTTTCAGACCCAGTACTTC. Looking up the rest from reference TRBV7-6 and TRBJ2-5 gives the full variable domain: GAGVSQSPRYKVTKRGQDVALRCDPISGHVSLYWYRQALGQGPEFLTYFNYEAQQDKSGLPNDRFSAERPEGSISTLTIQRTEQRDSAMYRCASSLVSPGFQTQYFGPGTRLLVL.

The rearrangement uses TRBV20-1 and TRBJ1-1; D is undetermined. The germline V gene encodes CDR1 DFQATT and CDR2 SNEGSKA (reference sequence). The V gene lost 3 bases and the J gene lost 3 bases, with 14 bases spanning the gap. This CDR3 is built from 14 residues. The DNA of the CDR3 is TGCAGTGCTAGGGTTGGAGGGCCGGACACTGAAGCTTTCTTT. It specifies CSARVGGPDTEAFF.

This clonotype was found a few times. J is TRBJ1-5 and V is TRBV19; D perhaps matches TRBD1 (5 bases). This CDR3 is built from 15 residues. Trimming stripped 4 bases from V and 7 bases from J, with 17 bases between. Germline lookup yields CDR1 LNHDA and CDR2 SQIVND (reference sequence). DNA of the CDR3: TGTGCCAGTAGTAAACGTGACAGACAAACGCAGCCCCAGCATTTT. Translated: CASSKRDRQTQPQHF.

This clonotype turned up a few times. The chain employs TRBV7-8 and TRBJ1-2, with a tentative D call TRBD1 (5 bases). The CDR3 spans 15 residues. The V gene's germline CDR1 is SGHVS and CDR2 FQNEAQ. V lost 5 bases and J 7 bases, leaving 20 bases between the germline ends. CDR3 sequence reads: CASSPLARGSTGYTF. CDR3 nucleotide sequence: TGTGCCAGCAGCCCCCTAGCACGGGGGTCCACTGGCTACACCTTC.

This clonotype has at least ten counts. CDR3 sequence (DNA): TGTGCCAGCAGCGCGACAGGTCCGATGGAGCCCCAGCATTTT. Translation gives CASSATGPMEPQHF. The gene calls are TRBV7-2 and TRBJ1-5, with D possibly being TRBD1 (6 bases). Trimming cost V 5 bases and J 8 bases, with 16 bases left between them. CDR1 and CDR2 from the germline V gene are SGHTA and FQGNSA. This CDR3 is 14 amino acids long.

This clonotype has more than one count but fewer than ten. The chain combines TRBV6-5 with TRBJ1-3, with unresolved D. Trimming cost V 8 bases and J 4 bases, with 12 bases left between them. Germline V gene lookup returns CDR1 MNHEY and CDR2 SVGAGI. This CDR3 contains 13 residues. The CDR3 is CASRGSDGNTIYF. The CDR3 DNA reads as TGTGCCAGCCGGGGATCAGACGGAAACACCATATATTTT.

The V and J genes are TRBV6-5 and TRBJ2-5, with a possible D match to TRBD1 (7 bases). V lost 7 bases to trimming and J lost 4 bases, with 22 bases between them. The CDR3 has 16 residues. The germline CDR1 and CDR2 sequences are MNHEY and SVGAGI. CDR3 nucleotide sequence: TGTGCCAGCACCGAATCTCCGGAGGGGGCGGGAGAGACCCAGTACTTC. Translated, it gives CASTESPEGAGETQYF.

This clonotype has only a few counts. The junction departs from the called germline gene at one end, perhaps through a read error. This chain uses TRBV7-6 with TRBJ2-5, with D uncertain. Germline V gene lookup returns CDR1 SGHVS and CDR2 FNYEAQ. The CDR3 runs to 11 residues. CDR3 DNA sequence: TGTGCCAGCAGCTCGACGTGGGCACCTCACTTC. It specifies CASSSTWAPHF.

The rearrangement links TRBV19 to TRBJ1-2; 8 bases line up with TRBD1. Germline V gene data show CDR1 as LNHDA and CDR2 as SQIVND (reference sequence). The junction had 16 bases not matched to a gene; V was cut back by 7 bases and J by 9 bases. This CDR3 is built from 15 residues. The CDR3 is CASTPTDREVGSYTF. The CDR3 DNA is TGTGCCAGTACCCCAACGGACAGGGAAGTCGGTAGCTACACCTTC.